The rows below give T cell receptor beta chains drawn from one sample of a study of T cells after somatic rescue of genetic block. Sequenced by immunoSEQ multiplex PCR; TCRdb stores in-frame clones only, minus some. This table has 55,000 to 75,000 clones, around 90% appearing once. Sequences were obtained from peripheral blood mononuclear cells (PBMCs). These TCRs come from a man aged 40-55 years. CDR3s include the opening cysteine and the closing phenylalanine or tryptophan. A D gene is named only where the DNA matches it firmly. Clone size is stated in some rows and not others, as once, few, many or a class when expanded.

j_call v_call clone_size d_call cdr3_aa cdr3_nt
TRBJ2-1 TRBV28 - TRBD1 CASSFDRGNRDEQFF TGTGCCAGCAGTTTTGACAGGGGAAATCGGGATGAGCAGTTCTTC
TRBJ2-7 TRBV19 - - CASSIVGAGGTYEQYF TGTGCCAGTAGTATAGTAGGGGCAGGGGGGACCTACGAGCAGTACTTC
TRBJ2-7 TRBV5-4 - - CASSLGGPYEQYF TGTGCCAGCAGCTTGGGTGGTCCCTACGAGCAGTACTTC
TRBJ2-5 TRBV6-5 few - CASSYDGQYQETQYF TGTGCCAGCAGTTACGACGGGCAGTACCAAGAGACCCAGTACTTC
TRBJ1-4 TRBV7-2 - - CASSLAPRSPGNEKLFF TGTGCCAGCAGCTTAGCGCCCCGGAGCCCGGGAAATGAAAAACTGTTTTTT
TRBJ2-7 TRBV10-2 - TRBD2 CASAELAGVTYEQYF TGCGCCAGCGCAGAACTAGCGGGAGTGACCTACGAGCAGTACTTC
TRBJ2-2 TRBV5-5 - - CASSLAGRSGELFF TGTGCCAGCAGCTTGGCCGGCCGCTCCGGGGAGCTGTTTTTT
TRBJ1-1 TRBV18 - TRBD1 CASSPGQGIMNTEAFF TGTGCCAGCTCGCCGGGACAGGGAATCATGAACACTGAAGCTTTCTTT
TRBJ2-1 TRBV2 - TRBD2 CASRDGTSGRSYNEQFF TGTGCCAGCAGAGACGGGACTAGCGGCCGTTCCTACAATGAGCAGTTCTTC
TRBJ1-1 TRBV6-6 - - CASNAALEAFF TGTGCCAGCAACGCAGCCCTAGAAGCTTTCTTT
TRBJ2-1 TRBV6-5 - - CASGPNGVEQFF TGTGCCAGCGGCCCCAATGGGGTTGAGCAGTTCTTC
TRBJ2-7 TRBV7-9 - - CASSFGLLSGSNYEQYF TGTGCCAGCAGCTTCGGACTCTTGTCAGGGAGTAACTACGAGCAGTACTTC
TRBJ1-1 TRBV7-5 - - CARREGDEAFF TGTGCCAGAAGGGAGGGGGATGAAGCTTTCTTT
TRBJ1-2 TRBV23-1 - - CASSQHNRDTNYGYTF TGCGCCAGCAGTCAGCACAACCGGGACACCAACTATGGCTACACCTTC
TRBJ1-1 TRBV28 - - CATLALARNSPNTEAFF TGTGCCACCTTGGCCTTGGCCCGAAACTCTCCTAACACTGAAGCTTTCTTT
TRBJ2-1 TRBV5-1 - - CASAGRPSSYNEQFF TGCGCCAGTGCGGGGCGTCCCTCCTCCTACAATGAGCAGTTCTTC
TRBJ2-7 TRBV5-4 - - CASSPDRAYEQYF TGTGCCAGCAGCCCTGACAGAGCCTACGAGCAGTACTTC
TRBJ2-7 TRBV7-9 once - CASSPPTHEQYF TGTGCCAGCAGCCCTCCGACCCACGAGCAGTACTTC
TRBJ2-7 TRBV5-4 - - CASSLGAEPTYEQYF TGTGCCAGCAGCTTGGGGGCGGAACCCACCTACGAGCAGTACTTC
TRBJ1-1 TRBV27 - TRBD1 CASSTHRGGNTEAFF TGTGCCAGCAGTACCCACAGGGGAGGGAACACTGAAGCTTTCTTT
TRBJ2-3 TRBV6-6 - - CASSYGTTDTQYF TGTGCCAGCAGTTACGGAACCACAGATACGCAGTATTTT
TRBJ2-7 TRBV11-2 - TRBD1 CASSLVGTAYEQYF TGTGCCAGCAGCTTAGTGGGGACAGCCTACGAGCAGTACTTC
TRBJ1-4 TRBV2 - - CASSEDWAPGEKLFF TGTGCCAGCAGTGAAGATTGGGCCCCCGGCGAAAAACTGTTTTTT
TRBJ1-5 TRBV19 - TRBD1 CASTPRGPNNQPQHF TGTGCCAGTACACCTAGGGGGCCGAATAATCAGCCCCAGCATTTT
TRBJ2-5 TRBV9 - - CASSTTPGWSQYF TGTGCCAGCAGCACAACCCCGGGCTGGTCCCAGTACTTC
TRBJ2-1 TRBV9 few TRBD1 CASSGGQDSYNEQFF TGTGCCAGCAGCGGAGGACAGGACTCCTACAATGAGCAGTTCTTC
TRBJ2-2 TRBV5-4 - TRBD1 CASRSDRTAGELFF TGTGCCAGCAGATCGGACAGGACGGCCGGGGAGCTGTTTTTT
TRBJ1-2 TRBV15 - - CATSRDGHSRAVYTF TGTGCCACCAGCAGAGATGGTCACTCAAGAGCGGTTTACACCTTC
TRBJ1-2 TRBV2 - - CASDAGAYGYTF TGTGCCAGCGATGCCGGGGCCTATGGCTACACCTTC
TRBJ2-3 TRBV7-8 few TRBD2 CASSLATLYGGSTDTQYF TGTGCCAGCAGCTTAGCGACGCTTTACGGGGGGAGCACAGATACGCAGTATTTT
TRBJ1-2 TRBV7-9 few - CASSLEGVGYTF TGTGCCAGCAGCTTAGAAGGGGTCGGCTACACCTTC
TRBJ1-4 TRBV5-5 few - CASSLIMGEKLFF TGTGCCAGCAGCTTGATCATGGGTGAAAAACTGTTTTTT
TRBJ2-2 TRBV5-1 - - CASGGNRANTGELFF TGCGCCAGCGGAGGGAACAGGGCGAACACCGGGGAGCTGTTTTTT
TRBJ2-5 TRBV2 - - CATEGGAGGTQYF TGTGCCACCGAGGGGGGGGCCGGCGGTACCCAGTACTTC
TRBJ2-7 TRBV7-3 - - CASSLAGVQGDEQYF TGTGCCAGCAGCTTGGCGGGGGTACAGGGGGACGAGCAGTACTTC
TRBJ2-5 TRBV7-8 - - CASSTTGLETQYF TGTGCCAGCAGCACTACAGGGTTGGAGACCCAGTACTTC
TRBJ2-7 TRBV11-2 - TRBD1 CASSAGTGNEQYF TGTGCCAGCAGCGCCGGGACAGGGAACGAGCAGTACTTC
TRBJ2-1 TRBV19 - - CASSSAGRYNEQFF TGTGCCAGTAGTTCCGCGGGAAGGTACAATGAGCAGTTCTTC
TRBJ2-3 TRBV10-2 - TRBD1 CASSRNRGRPDTQYF TGCGCCAGCAGCCGGAACAGGGGGCGGCCCGATACGCAGTATTTT
TRBJ2-7 TRBV2 - TRBD2 CASRGAGGTYEQYF TGTGCCAGCAGGGGGGCGGGGGGGACCTACGAGCAGTACTTC
TRBJ1-6 TRBV2 - - CASTSSYNSPLHF TGTGCCAGCACCAGCTCCTATAATTCACCCCTCCACTTT
TRBJ2-2 TRBV2 - - CASSGGKWYAGELFF TGTGCCAGCAGTGGTGGTAAATGGTACGCCGGGGAGCTGTTTTTT
TRBJ2-2 TRBV5-5 - TRBD1 CASTFTGGAAGELFF TGTGCCAGCACCTTTACAGGGGGCGCAGCCGGGGAGCTGTTTTTT
TRBJ2-1 TRBV5-1 once TRBD2 CASSPSIAGYDVNEQFF TGCGCCAGCAGCCCGTCTATAGCGGGCTATGATGTAAATGAGCAGTTCTTC
TRBJ2-4 TRBV19 - TRBD2 CASSTPGGRASGMGTKNIQYF TGTGCCAGTAGTACGCCTGGGGGTCGGGCTAGCGGGATGGGGACCAAAAACATTCAGTACTTC
TRBJ2-2 TRBV14 - - CASSRGAGFGELFF TGTGCCAGCAGCCGAGGGGCAGGGTTTGGGGAGCTGTTTTTT
TRBJ1-2 TRBV6-6 - - CASSGPYGYTF TGTGCCAGCTCAGGGCCCTATGGCTACACCTTC
TRBJ2-7 TRBV6-5 once - CASSYRGPLYEQYF TGTGCCAGCAGTTACCGGGGACCGCTCTACGAGCAGTACTTC
TRBJ1-1 TRBV6-5 - - CASSYSRRTSEAFF TGTGCCAGCAGTTACTCGAGACGGACTTCTGAAGCTTTCTTT
TRBJ1-2 TRBV19 - - CASRTQNLNYGYTF TGTGCCAGTAGGACACAAAACCTTAACTATGGCTACACCTTC